This T cell receptor (beta chain) was found in a study of blood T cells in healthy people across ages. About this clonotype: Its antigen is unidentified.

V shed 4 bases, J shed 7 bases, and the junction held 6 bases outside the gene matches. Germline loops: CDR1 MGHRA, CDR2 YSYEKL. This CDR3 is built from 15 residues. Every donor gave roughly 9.2 milliliters of peripheral blood. Study conclusions and caveats: Possibly, changes in expanded clonotypes were confounded because donor CMV status was unknown.

Using a J-beta primer mix together with a sample-barcoded 5' primer, a second PCR was run for roughly 7 to 12 cycles. TCRdb called the 5' RACE reads again in MiXCR, with one record for every CDR3 protein. The sample includes around 1,800,000 distinct CDR3 sequences, approximately 39% seen only once; the top ten take 23%. The J gene is TRBJ2-1, the V gene TRBV4-1; 11 bases agree with TRBD1. The source is a human donor in good health. The sequenced sample was blood. The CDR3 DNA follows: TGCGCCAGCAGCCCCCAAGGACAGGGGGCGAATGAGCAGTTCTTC. Residues: CASSPQGQGANEQFF.